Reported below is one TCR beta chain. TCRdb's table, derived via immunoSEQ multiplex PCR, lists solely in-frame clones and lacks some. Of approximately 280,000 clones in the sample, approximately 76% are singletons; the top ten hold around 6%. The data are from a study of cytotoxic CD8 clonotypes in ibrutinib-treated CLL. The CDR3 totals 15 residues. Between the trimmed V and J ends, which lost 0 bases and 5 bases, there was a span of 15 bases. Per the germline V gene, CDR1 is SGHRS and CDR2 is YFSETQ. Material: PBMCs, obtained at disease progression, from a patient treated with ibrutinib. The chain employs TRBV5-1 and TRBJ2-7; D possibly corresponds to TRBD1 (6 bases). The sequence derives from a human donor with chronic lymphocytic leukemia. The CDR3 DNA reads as TGCGCCAGCAGCTTGGACAGGGTAAATTACCACGAGCAGTACTTC. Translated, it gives CASSLDRVNYHEQYF.